This TCR beta chain was profiled in a study of blood T cell repertoires in COVID-19. At the level of the study: Collection of acute and convalescent COVID-19 samples took place in the United States, Italy and Spain.

In germline, CDR1 is MNHEY, CDR2 SVGAGI. This CDR3 region has 15 residues. Deletions cut 0 bases from V and 4 bases from J, with 10 bases between. Repertoires were generated with immunoSEQ multiplex PCR, while TCRdb's copy carries only in-frame clones and drops some. The data hold under 500,000 clones, with around 87% observed a single time. Assignments of participants to cohorts depended upon their own reported clinical history. This chain connects TRBV6-5 to TRBJ2-4; D uncertain. The sequenced material came from PBMCs or T cells enriched from blood (not recorded which). The sequence came from a man aged 25-45 years who had recovered from COVID-19. CDR3 amino acids: CASSYSISGKNIQYF. DNA of the CDR3: TGTGCCAGCAGTTACTCGATTTCCGGGAAAAACATTCAGTACTTC.